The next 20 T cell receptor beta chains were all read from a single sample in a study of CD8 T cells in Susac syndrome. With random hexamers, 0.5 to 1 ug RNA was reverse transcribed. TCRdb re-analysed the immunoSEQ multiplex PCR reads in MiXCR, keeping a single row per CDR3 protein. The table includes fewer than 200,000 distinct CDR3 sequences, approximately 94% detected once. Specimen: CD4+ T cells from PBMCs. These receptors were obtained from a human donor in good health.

CDR3 in DNA: TGTGCCAGCAGCTTGGGACGGCGCACAGATACGCAGTATTTT. The encoded protein is CASSLGRRTDTQYF. This chain joins TRBV7-2 and TRBJ2-3; TRBD1 or TRBD2 may be the D gene (5 bases each). This CDR3 contains 14 residues. Trimming took off 3 bases at V and 1 base at J, with 8 bases between the two ends. Germline lookup yields CDR1 SGHTA and CDR2 FQGNSA. Together with reference TRBV7-2 and TRBJ2-3, the CDR3 gives the full variable domain: GAGVSQSPSNKVTEKGKDVELRCDPISGHTALYWYRQSLGQGLEFLIYFQGNSAPDKSGLPSDRFSAERTGGSVSTLTIQRTQQEDSAVYLCASSLGRRTDTQYFGPGTRLTVL.

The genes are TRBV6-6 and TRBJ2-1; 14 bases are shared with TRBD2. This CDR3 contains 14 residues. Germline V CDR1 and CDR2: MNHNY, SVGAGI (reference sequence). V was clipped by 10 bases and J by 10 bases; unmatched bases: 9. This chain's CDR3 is CATQATSGRAEQFF. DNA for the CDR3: TGTGCCACCCAAGCGACTAGCGGGAGGGCCGAGCAGTTCTTC.

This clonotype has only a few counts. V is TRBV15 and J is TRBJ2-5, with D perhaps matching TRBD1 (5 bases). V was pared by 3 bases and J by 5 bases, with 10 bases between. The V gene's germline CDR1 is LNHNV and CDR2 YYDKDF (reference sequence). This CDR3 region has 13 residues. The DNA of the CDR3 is TGTGCCACCAGCAGGGAGCAGGGCGAGACCCAGTACTTC. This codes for CATSREQGETQYF.

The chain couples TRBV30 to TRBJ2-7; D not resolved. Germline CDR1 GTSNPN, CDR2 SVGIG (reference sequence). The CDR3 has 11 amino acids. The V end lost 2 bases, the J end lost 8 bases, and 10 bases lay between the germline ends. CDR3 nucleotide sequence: TGTGCCTGGAGTTGGGAAAACAAGCAGTACTTC. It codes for CAWSWENKQYF. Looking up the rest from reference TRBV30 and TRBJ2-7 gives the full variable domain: SQTIHQWPATLVQPVGSPLSLECTVEGTSNPNLYWYRQAAGRGLQLLFYSVGIGQISSEVPQNLSASRPQDRQFILSSKKLLLSDSGFYLCAWSWENKQYFGPGTRLTVT.

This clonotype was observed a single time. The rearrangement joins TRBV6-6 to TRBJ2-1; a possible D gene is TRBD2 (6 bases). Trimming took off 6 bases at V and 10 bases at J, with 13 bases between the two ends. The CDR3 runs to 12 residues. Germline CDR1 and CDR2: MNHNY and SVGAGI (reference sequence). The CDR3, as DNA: TGTGCCAGCAGGATGACTAGTGACGAGCAGTTCTTC. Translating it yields CASRMTSDEQFF.

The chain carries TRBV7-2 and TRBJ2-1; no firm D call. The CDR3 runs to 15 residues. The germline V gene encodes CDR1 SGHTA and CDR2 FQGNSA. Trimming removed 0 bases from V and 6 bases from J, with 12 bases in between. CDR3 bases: TGTGCCAGCAGCTTAGCCCCACGCTTGAGCAATGAGCAGTTCTTC. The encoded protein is CASSLAPRLSNEQFF.

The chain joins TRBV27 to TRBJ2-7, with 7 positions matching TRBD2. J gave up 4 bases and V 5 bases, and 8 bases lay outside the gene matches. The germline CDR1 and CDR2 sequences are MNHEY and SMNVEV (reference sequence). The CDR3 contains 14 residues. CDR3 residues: CASSRAGFLYEQYF. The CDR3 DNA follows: TGTGCCAGCAGTCGAGCGGGATTTCTATACGAGCAGTACTTC.

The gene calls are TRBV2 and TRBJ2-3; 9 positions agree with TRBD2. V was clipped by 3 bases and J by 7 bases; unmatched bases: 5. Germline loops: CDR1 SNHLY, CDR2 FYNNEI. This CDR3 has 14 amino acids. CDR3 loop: CASSDSGSKNTQYF. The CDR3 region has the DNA TGTGCCAGCAGTGATAGCGGGAGTAAGAATACGCAGTATTTT.

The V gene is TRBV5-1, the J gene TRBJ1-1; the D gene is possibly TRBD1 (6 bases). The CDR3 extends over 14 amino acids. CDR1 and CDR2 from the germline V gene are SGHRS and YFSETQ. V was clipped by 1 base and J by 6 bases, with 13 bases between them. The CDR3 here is CASSLTTGSSEAFF. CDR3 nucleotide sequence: TGCGCCAGCAGCTTGACCACAGGGTCCTCTGAAGCTTTCTTT.

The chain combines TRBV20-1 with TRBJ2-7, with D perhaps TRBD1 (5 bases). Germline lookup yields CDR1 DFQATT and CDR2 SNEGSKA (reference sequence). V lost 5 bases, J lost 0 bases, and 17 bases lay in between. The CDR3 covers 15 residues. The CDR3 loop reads CSAPRWGMSSYEQYF. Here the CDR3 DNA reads TGCAGTGCTCCCCGGTGGGGCATGAGCTCCTACGAGCAGTACTTC.

In DNA, the CDR3 is TGTGCCAGCAGTCACGGGACAGGGGCGGACAATGAGCAGTTCTTC. Protein: CASSHGTGADNEQFF. The chain carries TRBV12-3 or TRBV12-4 and TRBJ2-1; 10 nucleotides line up with TRBD1. Trimming removed 5 bases from V and 5 bases from J; junction bases left unmatched: 6. This CDR3 has 15 residues.

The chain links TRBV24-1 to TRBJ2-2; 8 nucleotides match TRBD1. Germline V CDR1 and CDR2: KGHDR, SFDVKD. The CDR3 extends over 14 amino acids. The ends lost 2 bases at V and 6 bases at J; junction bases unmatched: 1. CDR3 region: CATSDSRGPGELFF. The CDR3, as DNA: TGTGCCACCAGTGATTCCAGGGGGCCCGGGGAGCTGTTTTTT.

CDR3 DNA: TGTGCCTGGGGCTATGGGGATAGCAATCAGCCCCAGCATTTT. It is translated as CAWGYGDSNQPQHF. The chain employs TRBV30 and TRBJ1-5; D not certain. Germline V gene lookup returns CDR1 GTSNPN and CDR2 SVGIG (reference sequence). Trimming stripped 5 bases from V and 0 bases from J, with 11 bases between. The CDR3 covers 14 residues.

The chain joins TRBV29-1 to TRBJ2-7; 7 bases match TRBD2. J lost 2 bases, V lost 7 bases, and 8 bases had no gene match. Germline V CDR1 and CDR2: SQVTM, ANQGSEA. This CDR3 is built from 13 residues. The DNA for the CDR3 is TGCAGCGCCATAGCGGGTGGCACCTACGAGCAGTACTTC. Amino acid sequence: CSAIAGGTYEQYF.

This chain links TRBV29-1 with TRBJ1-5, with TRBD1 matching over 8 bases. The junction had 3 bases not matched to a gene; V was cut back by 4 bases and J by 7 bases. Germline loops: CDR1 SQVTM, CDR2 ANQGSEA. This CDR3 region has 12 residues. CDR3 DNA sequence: TGCAGCGTTGGAGACAGGGGCCAGCCCCAGCATTTT. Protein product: CSVGDRGQPQHF. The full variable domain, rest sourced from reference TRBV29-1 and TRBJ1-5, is SAVISQKPSRDICQRGTSLTIQCQVDSQVTMMFWYRQQPGQSLTLIATANQGSEATYESGFVIDKFPISRPNLTFSTLTVSNMSPEDSSIYLCSVGDRGQPQHFGDGTRLSIL.

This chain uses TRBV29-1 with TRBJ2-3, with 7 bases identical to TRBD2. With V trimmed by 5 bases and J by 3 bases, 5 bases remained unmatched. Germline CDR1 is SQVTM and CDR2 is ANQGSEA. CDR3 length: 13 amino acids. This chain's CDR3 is CSVSGRETDTQYF. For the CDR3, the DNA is TGCAGCGTTTCGGGGAGGGAAACAGATACGCAGTATTTT.

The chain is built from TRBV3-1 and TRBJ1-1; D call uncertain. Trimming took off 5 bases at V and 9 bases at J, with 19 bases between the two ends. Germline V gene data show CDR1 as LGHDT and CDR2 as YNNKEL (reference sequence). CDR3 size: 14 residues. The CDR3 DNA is TGTGCCAGCAGCGACCCAAAGGGCGGGGATCAAGCTTTCTTT. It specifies CASSDPKGGDQAFF.

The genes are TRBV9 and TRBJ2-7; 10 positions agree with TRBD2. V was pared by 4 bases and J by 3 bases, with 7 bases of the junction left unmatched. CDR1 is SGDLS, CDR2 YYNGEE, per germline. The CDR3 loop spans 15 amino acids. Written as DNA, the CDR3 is TGTGCCAGCAGCCTGGGGGGGACTAGCGACTACGAGCAGTACTTC. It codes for CASSLGGTSDYEQYF.

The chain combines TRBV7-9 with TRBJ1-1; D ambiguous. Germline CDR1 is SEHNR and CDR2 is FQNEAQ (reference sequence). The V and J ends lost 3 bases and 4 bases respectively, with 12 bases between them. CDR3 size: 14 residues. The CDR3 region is CASSFSSLTTEAFF. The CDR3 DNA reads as TGTGCCAGCAGCTTCAGCTCTTTGACCACTGAAGCTTTCTTT.

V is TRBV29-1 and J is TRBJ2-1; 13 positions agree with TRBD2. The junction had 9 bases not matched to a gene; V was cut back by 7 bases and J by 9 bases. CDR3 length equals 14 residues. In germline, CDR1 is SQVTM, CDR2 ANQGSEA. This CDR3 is CSGTGLAGRREQFF. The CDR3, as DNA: TGCAGCGGGACGGGACTAGCGGGACGGCGTGAGCAGTTCTTC.